The 27 T cell receptor beta chains given below trace back to one sample, sequenced in a study of cytomegalovirus exposure and HLA in healthy donors. The PCR used 60 Vbeta and 13 Jbeta primers. The data were produced by immunoSEQ multiplex PCR, yet TCRdb's version contains in-frame clones alone and is incomplete. Among 130,000 or so clones listed, roughly 70% were seen once. Material: PBMCs. These receptors came from a man aged 35 to 55 in good health and CMV-seropositive.

The CDR3: CASSLAWGGDYEQYF. The CDR3 bases are TGTGCCAGCAGCTTGGCCTGGGGTGGAGACTACGAGCAGTACTTC. This chain links TRBV5-4 with TRBJ2-5, with D unresolved. Near its end, the DNA agrees better with TRBJ2-7, so the J call may be wrong. The CDR3 loop spans 15 amino acids. CDR1 is SGHNT and CDR2 is YYREEE in the germline V gene (reference sequence).

V and J are TRBV18 and TRBJ2-5; 7 nucleotides align to TRBD1. Unmatched junction bases numbered 2, after V lost 4 bases and J lost 0 bases. The CDR3 extends over 14 amino acids. Germline CDR1 is KGHSH and CDR2 is LQKENI. This chain's CDR3 is CASSLGQYQETQYF. CDR3 DNA sequence: TGTGCCAGCTCACTGGGACAGTACCAAGAGACCCAGTACTTC.

This chain connects TRBV14 to TRBJ2-3; 10 bases are a match to TRBD2. V gave up 4 bases and J gave up 2 bases; unmatched junction bases: 3. The CDR3 covers 15 residues. Germline CDR1 SGHDN, CDR2 FVKESK. Here the CDR3 DNA reads TGTGCCAGCAGCCCAGCGGGAGGGCTCACAGATACGCAGTATTTT. This sequence encodes CASSPAGGLTDTQYF.

The chain combines TRBV28 with TRBJ2-7; 12 bases align to TRBD2. There are 18 residues in the CDR3. V was clipped by 2 bases and J by 5 bases; unmatched bases: 13. CDR1 and CDR2 (germline): MDHEN, SYDVKM. The chain's CDR3 is CASSLTDPRLAGDHEQYF. The CDR3 DNA sequence: TGTGCCAGCAGTTTAACAGATCCCCGACTAGCGGGAGACCACGAGCAGTACTTC.

CDR3 in DNA: TGTGCCAGTAGTCCCCTGGTGGGACTCTCCTACGAGCAGTACTTC. Residues: CASSPLVGLSYEQYF. The chain has TRBV19 and TRBJ2-7, with D perhaps TRBD2 (6 bases). V was pared by 5 bases and J by 0 bases, with 14 bases between. Germline CDR1 reads LNHDA; CDR2 reads SQIVND (reference sequence). The CDR3 sequence is 15 residues long.

This chain joins TRBV5-1 and TRBJ1-1, with D unresolved. Trimming took 0 bases from V and 7 from J, leaving 10 bases between them. CDR3 size: 13 residues. Germline values: CDR1 SGHRS, CDR2 YFSETQ. This chain's CDR3 is CASSLGGRNEAFF. In DNA form, the CDR3 reads TGCGCCAGCAGCTTGGGAGGGCGCAATGAAGCTTTCTTT.

The chain combines TRBV28 with TRBJ2-6; D possibly corresponds to TRBD1 (5 bases). Trimming removed 8 bases at V and 4 bases at J, with 18 bases between. Germline lookup yields CDR1 MDHEN and CDR2 SYDVKM. The CDR3 extends over 16 amino acids. The CDR3 protein is CASRRAGSPGANVLTF. DNA for the CDR3: TGTGCCAGCCGGCGAGCAGGGTCACCCGGGGCCAACGTCCTGACTTTC.

The gene calls are TRBV6-6 and TRBJ2-5, with D possibly matching TRBD2 (5 bases). The CDR3 loop spans 15 amino acids. The germline V gene has CDR1 MNHNY and CDR2 SVGAGI (reference sequence). The germline V and J ends were trimmed by 0 bases and 7 bases, with 15 bases remaining between them. CDR3 nucleotides: TGTGCCAGCAGTTACTCGAATGTACTAGGAGGGACCCAGTACTTC. This encodes CASSYSNVLGGTQYF.

V gene TRBV9 combines with J gene TRBJ1-5, with D uncertain. V was pared by 1 base and J by 0 bases, with 23 bases between. CDR3 length: 20 amino acids. Germline-derived CDR1 and CDR2 are SGDLS and YYNGEE. DNA for the CDR3: TGTGCCAGCAGCGTATGGGCCCCGCCGAGCCCGGCTGGTAGCAATCAGCCCCAGCATTTT. Protein: CASSVWAPPSPAGSNQPQHF.

This rearrangement joins TRBV18 to TRBJ2-1; 10 bases map to TRBD2. Trimming cost V 1 base and J 3 bases; bases outside gene matches: 9. The CDR3 consists of 18 residues. From germline, CDR1 is KGHSH and CDR2 LQKENI. CDR3: CASSPLGTSGMHYNEQFF. CDR3 coding DNA: TGTGCCAGCTCACCACTGGGCACTAGCGGGATGCACTACAATGAGCAGTTCTTC.

This chain connects TRBV11-2 to TRBJ1-4; possibly TRBD1 for D (6 bases). This CDR3 has 14 amino acids. Trimming took 3 bases from V and 8 from J, leaving 13 bases between them. Germline values: CDR1 SGHAT, CDR2 FQNNGV. The CDR3 DNA reads TGTGCCAGCAGCTTCGGGGGGGCGAACGAAAAACTGTTTTTT. Translated, it gives CASSFGGANEKLFF.

The chain links TRBV6-1 to TRBJ2-1, with 9 bases that match TRBD2. This CDR3 spans 15 amino acids. Germline lookup yields CDR1 MNHNS and CDR2 SASEGT. The V gene end was trimmed by 7 bases and the J gene end by 6 bases; junction bases not matched to a gene: 10. The CDR3 DNA is TGTGCCAGCACTCCTAGCGGGATGGGGGGCAATGAGCAGTTCTTC. Translated: CASTPSGMGGNEQFF.

This chain joins TRBV11-2 and TRBJ1-6, with 7 positions matching TRBD1. The CDR3 runs 15 residues. After removal of 1 base from V and 6 bases from J, the junction contained 3 bases not matched to a gene. Germline-derived CDR1 and CDR2 are SGHAT and FQNNGV. CDR3 amino acids: CASSLGGQINSPLHF. In DNA form, the CDR3 reads TGTGCCAGCAGCTTAGGGGGACAGATTAATTCACCCCTCCACTTT.

The V gene is TRBV30, the J gene TRBJ1-2, with unresolved D. The germline V and J ends were trimmed by 8 bases and 1 base, with 17 bases remaining between them. The CDR3 is 14 residues long. Germline assignment: CDR1 GTSNPN and CDR2 SVGIG (reference sequence). This CDR3 is CALGRLGGNYGYTF. DNA of the CDR3: TGTGCCCTTGGAAGGCTGGGAGGTAACTATGGCTACACCTTC.

The chain recombines TRBV4-1 with TRBJ2-3; 11 bases fit TRBD1. Trimming at V came to 3 bases and at J to 5 bases, leaving 4 bases not matched to a gene. CDR1 and CDR2 (germline): MGHRA, YSYEKL. CDR3 size: 15 residues. CDR3 in amino acids: CASSQGTGGLDTQYF. The DNA of the CDR3 is TGCGCCAGCAGCCAGGGGACAGGGGGTTTAGATACGCAGTATTTT.

The CDR3: CASSDSGRARGRQPQHF. CDR3 nucleotides: TGTGCCAGCAGCGATTCAGGTAGGGCGCGGGGGCGCCAGCCCCAGCATTTT. The chain is built from TRBV28 and TRBJ1-5; D is perhaps TRBD1 (6 bases). Germline lookup yields CDR1 MDHEN and CDR2 SYDVKM. Trimming cost V 6 bases and J 7 bases, with 25 bases left between them. This CDR3 comprises 17 residues.

This chain joins TRBV28 and TRBJ2-1, with 8 bases identical to TRBD2. After removal of 3 bases from V and 1 base from J, the junction contained 2 bases not matched to a gene. The germline CDR1 and CDR2 sequences are MDHEN and SYDVKM. This CDR3 region has 15 residues. The CDR3 here is CASSFREGSYNEQFF. The CDR3 coding sequence is TGTGCCAGCAGTTTCCGGGAGGGATCCTACAATGAGCAGTTCTTC.

The genes are TRBV28 and TRBJ1-1; 8 nucleotides align to TRBD1. Germline CDR1 and CDR2: MDHEN and SYDVKM. The V segment lost 5 bases and the J segment 4 bases; nucleotides outside the gene matches: 9. This CDR3 comprises 15 residues. The CDR3 nucleotides read TGTGCCAGCAGTGCCTGGACAGGGCAGACCACTGAAGCTTTCTTT. It is translated as CASSAWTGQTTEAFF.

V usage is TRBV15 and J usage is TRBJ1-1; D ambiguous. Trimming pared 3 bases from V and 3 bases from J, leaving 8 bases between. Germline V CDR1 and CDR2: LNHNV, YYDKDF (reference sequence). The length of the CDR3 is 13 residues. The CDR3 sequence is CATSSTRDTEAFF. The CDR3 DNA reads TGTGCCACCAGCAGTACCCGAGACACTGAAGCTTTCTTT.

This clone was detected a few times. The V call is TRBV18, the J call TRBJ1-2; no definite D call. Germline CDR1 KGHSH, CDR2 LQKENI. The V end lost 6 bases, the J end lost 0 bases, and 8 bases lay between the germline ends. The length of the CDR3 is 13 residues. In DNA form, the CDR3 reads TGTGCCAGCTCCCCAGGAGCTAACTATGGCTACACCTTC. Amino acids: CASSPGANYGYTF.

The chain combines TRBV28 with TRBJ1-1; D ambiguous. The length of the CDR3 is 14 residues. The germline V gene encodes CDR1 MDHEN and CDR2 SYDVKM. The V and J ends lost 1 base and 6 bases respectively, with 12 bases between them. The CDR3 reads CASSLYVGNSEAFF. The CDR3 nucleotides are TGTGCCAGCAGTTTATATGTGGGCAACTCTGAAGCTTTCTTT.

This clone was detected ten times or more. The V gene is TRBV5-1, the J gene TRBJ2-1, with a weak D call TRBD2 (5 bases). Trimming stripped 3 bases from V and 5 bases from J, with 15 bases between. The germline gives CDR1 SGHRS, CDR2 YFSETQ. This CDR3 spans 15 amino acids. The CDR3 reads CASSSGGVRNNEQFF. CDR3 bases: TGCGCCAGCAGCTCCGGAGGCGTGCGGAACAATGAGCAGTTCTTC.

This chain links TRBV28 with TRBJ1-4; a weak D match, TRBD1 (6 bases). This CDR3 comprises 15 residues. Germline V CDR1 and CDR2: MDHEN, SYDVKM. The V end lost 7 bases, the J end lost 1 base, and 13 bases lay between the germline ends. CDR3 in DNA: TGTGCCAGCAACAAATACAGGGTAACTAATGAAAAACTGTTTTTT. Translating gives CASNKYRVTNEKLFF.

J is TRBJ1-1 and V is TRBV5-4; D is possibly TRBD1 (5 bases). Per germline, CDR1 SGHNT and CDR2 YYREEE (reference sequence). Trimming left V 4 bases short and J 0 bases short, with 13 bases between. This CDR3 spans 15 amino acids. CDR3: CASSIGGVMNTEAFF. DNA for the CDR3: TGTGCCAGCAGCATTGGGGGGGTGATGAACACTGAAGCTTTCTTT.

V and J are TRBV7-2 and TRBJ1-4, with 7 bases matching TRBD1. The CDR3 loop spans 15 amino acids. V was pared by 5 bases and J by 7 bases, with 10 bases of the junction left unmatched. Germline lookup yields CDR1 SGHTA and CDR2 FQGNSA. The CDR3 sequence is CASSARTGGGEKLFF. CDR3 nucleotides: TGTGCCAGCAGCGCGAGGACAGGCGGAGGTGAAAAACTGTTTTTT.

With regard to this clone: One junction end does not reproduce the germline sequence, and a read error may be involved. The chain has TRBV7-9 and TRBJ2-5; 8 nucleotides agree with TRBD1. The germline gives CDR1 SEHNR, CDR2 FQNEAQ (reference sequence). This CDR3 spans 14 amino acids. The CDR3 coding sequence is TGTTCCAGCAGCTTAGGACAGGGAGGCGAGACCCAGTACTTC. It is translated as CSSSLGQGGETQYF.

The V and J genes are TRBV11-2 and TRBJ2-7; 7 bases agree with TRBD1. The CDR3 is made up of 14 amino acids. With V trimmed by 6 bases and J by 2 bases, 7 bases remained unmatched. Germline V gene sequence: CDR1 SGHAT, CDR2 FQNNGV. The CDR3 coding sequence is TGTGCCAGCAGTCAGGACAGGTGGACCTACGAGCAGTACTTC. Amino acid sequence: CASSQDRWTYEQYF.